Listed here are 17 T cell receptor beta chains from one sample, sequenced in a study of shared T cell receptors in the human thymus. Clones were read by immunoSEQ multiplex PCR, and TCRdb kept only the in-frame ones, dropping some. The sample has hundreds of thousands of clones, around three quarters seen once. A further study also used this sample, focusing on human thymus T cells.

Material: thymocytes. These receptors all come from a boy younger than two with a congenital heart defect.

The chain combines TRBV19 with TRBJ2-5; D gene ambiguous. This CDR3 has 15 residues. V shed 3 bases and J shed 4 bases, with 15 bases lying between them. Germline loops: CDR1 LNHDA, CDR2 SQIVND (reference sequence). CDR3: CASSMRLPPRETQYF. CDR3 coding DNA: TGTGCCAGTAGTATGAGGCTCCCCCCTCGAGAGACCCAGTACTTC.

This clone came up a few times. The chain recombines TRBV29-1 with TRBJ1-2; 7 nucleotides match TRBD1. Germline trimming cut 4 bases from V and 4 bases from J; bases unmatched to any gene: 3. The CDR3 consists of 12 residues. Germline assignment: CDR1 SQVTM and CDR2 ANQGSEA. In nucleotides, the CDR3 is TGCAGCGTTGGGGACAGCTGCTATGGCTACACCTTC. Translated, it gives CSVGDSCYGYTF.

This clone appeared a few times. J is TRBJ1-1 and V is TRBV2; D gene ambiguous. The germline V gene encodes CDR1 SNHLY and CDR2 FYNNEI. The CDR3 sequence is 15 residues long. Deletions cut 0 bases from V and 1 base from J, with 9 bases between. CDR3 in DNA: TGTGCCAGCAGTGAAGCGACGGAGAAGAACACTGAAGCTTTCTTT. Translated, it gives CASSEATEKNTEAFF.

This clone appeared a single time. This chain joins TRBV5-1 and TRBJ2-2; TRBD2 agrees at 8 bases. Germline assignment: CDR1 SGHRS and CDR2 YFSETQ. The CDR3 extends over 17 amino acids. V shed 2 bases and J 3 bases; nucleotides not matched to a gene: 9. In DNA, the CDR3 is TGCGCCAGCAGCTTCTTGGCGGGAGGTGAGGACACCGGGGAGCTGTTTTTT. This sequence encodes CASSFLAGGEDTGELFF.

This clone has only one observation. This sequence joins TRBV28 and TRBJ1-5; perhaps TRBD1 as D (5 bases). CDR3 length: 14 residues. Germline values: CDR1 MDHEN, CDR2 SYDVKM. Trimming cost V 6 bases and J 2 bases, with 11 bases left between them. In DNA form, the CDR3 reads TGTGCCAGCAGATCCGACAGCCGCAATCAGCCCCAGCATTTT. Protein product: CASRSDSRNQPQHF. The whole variable domain, filled in from reference TRBV28 and TRBJ1-5, reads DVKVTQSSRYLVKRTGEKVFLECVQDMDHENMFWYRQDPGLGLRLIYFSYDVKMKEKGDIPEGYSVSREKKERFSLILESASTNQTSMYLCASRSDSRNQPQHFGDGTRLSIL.

This clone was seen a single time. The genes are TRBV11-2 and TRBJ2-7, with 7 bases aligning to TRBD1. The CDR3 covers 15 residues. CDR1 is SGHAT, CDR2 FQNNGV, per germline. V gave up 5 bases and J gave up 7 bases; unmatched junction bases: 14. The DNA of the CDR3 is TGTGCCAGCAGCCCCGAACGGGACAGAAGTGTTGAGCAGTACTTC. It specifies CASSPERDRSVEQYF.

The genes are TRBV28 and TRBJ2-7; 9 bases align to TRBD1. Germline V gives CDR1 MDHEN, CDR2 SYDVKM. J lost 5 bases, V lost 4 bases, and 6 bases had no gene match. The CDR3 is 14 amino acids. The CDR3 spells CASSSPGQGHEQYF. CDR3 DNA: TGTGCCAGCAGTTCGCCGGGACAGGGTCACGAGCAGTACTTC.

The V and J genes are TRBV28 and TRBJ2-7, with a possible D match to TRBD1 (6 bases). This CDR3 has 15 amino acids. CDR1 MDHEN and CDR2 SYDVKM come from the germline V gene. V gave up 3 bases and J gave up 5 bases, with 17 bases separating them. The CDR3: CASSFPIQGFHEQYF. The CDR3 nucleotides are TGTGCCAGCAGTTTCCCGATTCAGGGGTTCCACGAGCAGTACTTC.

This chain links TRBV4-3 with TRBJ1-4; the match to TRBD1 covers 9 bases. V was clipped by 0 bases and J by 6 bases; unmatched bases: 2. This CDR3 comprises 15 residues. Germline V gives CDR1 LGHNA, CDR2 YSLEER. The CDR3 loop is CASSQERTGDEKLFF. The DNA for the CDR3 is TGCGCCAGCAGCCAAGAACGGACAGGGGATGAAAAACTGTTTTTT.

The V gene is TRBV4-1, the J gene TRBJ2-1; TRBD1 matches at 9 bases. This CDR3 comprises 19 residues. The V and J ends lost 4 bases and 4 bases, in that order; junction bases with no gene match: 17. From germline, CDR1 is MGHRA and CDR2 YSYEKL. DNA for the CDR3: TGCGCCAGCAGCCGCGACCACCGGGACAGGGACCACCCTTACAATGAGCAGTTCTTC. This encodes CASSRDHRDRDHPYNEQFF.

This clone appeared once. The rearrangement uses TRBV15 and TRBJ2-1, with 9 bases identical to TRBD1. The germline gives CDR1 LNHNV, CDR2 YYDKDF (reference sequence). The CDR3 runs 14 residues. J was trimmed by 9 bases and V by 0 bases; bases with no gene match: 3. DNA of the CDR3: TGTGCCACCAGCAGAGAACAGGGGGCGATTGAGCAGTTCTTC. Residues: CATSREQGAIEQFF.

The chain recombines TRBV25-1 with TRBJ2-3, with D perhaps matching TRBD2 (7 bases). The CDR3 totals 16 residues. Germline V gives CDR1 MGHDK, CDR2 SYGVNS. The V end lost 4 bases, the J end lost 2 bases, and 16 bases lay between the germline ends. The CDR3, as DNA: TGTGCCAGCAGTGGACGGAGGGGGGGGGACACAGATACGCAGTATTTT. Its translation is CASSGRRGGDTDTQYF.

The chain carries TRBV25-1 and TRBJ1-5; TRBD1 is a possible D gene (5 bases). Trimming removed 4 bases at V and 4 bases at J, with 11 bases between. Per germline, CDR1 MGHDK and CDR2 SYGVNS. The CDR3 consists of 14 residues. The chain's CDR3 is CASSVSGWNQPQHF. CDR3 bases: TGTGCCAGCAGTGTTTCAGGGTGGAATCAGCCCCAGCATTTT. Full variable domain (outside the CDR3, taken from reference TRBV25-1 and TRBJ1-5): EADIYQTPRYLVIGTGKKITLECSQTMGHDKMYWYQQDPGMELHLIHYSYGVNSTEKGDLSSESTVSRIRTEHFPLTLESARPSHTSQYLCASSVSGWNQPQHFGDGTRLSIL.

The chain carries TRBV11-3 and TRBJ2-1, with TRBD1 matching 8 bases. With 1 base clipped from V and 7 bases from J, the junction kept 9 bases outside the gene matches. This CDR3 has 16 residues. Looked up from germline, CDR1 is SGHNT and CDR2 is YENEEA. In DNA, the CDR3 is TGTGCCAGCAGCTTAGTGGGGGACAGGAATCCAAATGAGCAGTTCTTC. Its protein product is CASSLVGDRNPNEQFF.

This chain connects TRBV4-3 to TRBJ2-7; 8 bases fit TRBD1. The CDR3 sequence is 14 residues long. Germline values: CDR1 LGHNA, CDR2 YSLEER. J gave up 6 bases and V 0 bases, and 4 bases lay outside the gene matches. In nucleotides, the CDR3 is TGCGCCAGCAGCCAAGAGACAGGGGAGAGCGAGCAGTACTTC. As protein: CASSQETGESEQYF.

The rearrangement joins TRBV10-2 to TRBJ2-7; 11 positions match TRBD1. The J segment lost 13 bases and the V segment lost 8 bases, leaving 19 bases of the junction unmatched. Per germline, CDR1 WSHSY and CDR2 SAAADI. CDR3 length equals 15 residues. The CDR3 sequence is CASYQTNGTGGYHYF. The CDR3, as DNA: TGCGCCAGCTATCAAACGAATGGGACAGGGGGGTACCACTACTTC.

This clone has more than one count but fewer than ten. The CDR3 DNA reads TGTGCCAGCAGGGACAGGGGGCGTAATTCACCCCTCCACTTT. Translating gives CASRDRGRNSPLHF. The genes are TRBV5-4 and TRBJ1-6, with 11 positions matching TRBD1. The ends lost 5 bases at V and 6 bases at J; junction bases unmatched: 1. CDR3 length: 14 residues. Germline V CDR1 and CDR2: SGHNT, YYREEE (reference sequence). Full variable domain (outside the CDR3, taken from reference TRBV5-4 and TRBJ1-6): ETGVTQSPTHLIKTRGQQVTLRCSSQSGHNTVSWYQQALGQGPQFIFQYYREEENGRGNFPPRFSGLQFPNYSSELNVNALELDDSALYLCASRDRGRNSPLHFGNGTRLTVT.